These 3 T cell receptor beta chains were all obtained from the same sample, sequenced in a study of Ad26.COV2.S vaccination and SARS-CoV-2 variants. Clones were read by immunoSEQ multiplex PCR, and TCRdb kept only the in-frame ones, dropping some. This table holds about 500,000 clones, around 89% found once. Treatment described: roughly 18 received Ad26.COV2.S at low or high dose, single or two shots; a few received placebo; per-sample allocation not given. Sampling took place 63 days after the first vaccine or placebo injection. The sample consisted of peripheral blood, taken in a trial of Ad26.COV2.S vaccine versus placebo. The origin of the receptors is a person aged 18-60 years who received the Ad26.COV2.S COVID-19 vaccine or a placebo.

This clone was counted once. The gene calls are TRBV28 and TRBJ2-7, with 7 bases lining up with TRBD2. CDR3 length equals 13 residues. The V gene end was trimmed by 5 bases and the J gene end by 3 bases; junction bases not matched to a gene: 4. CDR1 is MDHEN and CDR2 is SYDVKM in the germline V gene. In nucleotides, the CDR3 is TGTGCCAGCAGTCCCCGGGGGGACTACGAGCAGTACTTC. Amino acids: CASSPRGDYEQYF. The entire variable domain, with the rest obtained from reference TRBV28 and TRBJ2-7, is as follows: DVKVTQSSRYLVKRTGEKVFLECVQDMDHENMFWYRQDPGLGLRLIYFSYDVKMKEKGDIPEGYSVSREKKERFSLILESASTNQTSMYLCASSPRGDYEQYFGPGTRLTVT.

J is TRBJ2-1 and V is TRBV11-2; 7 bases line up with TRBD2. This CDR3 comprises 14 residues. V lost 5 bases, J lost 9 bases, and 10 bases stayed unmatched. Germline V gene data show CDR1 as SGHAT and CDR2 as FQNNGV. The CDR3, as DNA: TGTGCCAGCAGCCCGGAGGCGGGAGCGAGTGAGCAGTTCTTC. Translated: CASSPEAGASEQFF.

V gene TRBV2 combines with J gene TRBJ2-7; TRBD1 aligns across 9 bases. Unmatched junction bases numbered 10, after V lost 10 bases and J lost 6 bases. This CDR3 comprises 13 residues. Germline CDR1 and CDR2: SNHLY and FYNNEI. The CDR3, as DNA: TGTGCCACAACCGTGGGACAGGGTTCCGAGCAGTACTTC. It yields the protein CATTVGQGSEQYF.